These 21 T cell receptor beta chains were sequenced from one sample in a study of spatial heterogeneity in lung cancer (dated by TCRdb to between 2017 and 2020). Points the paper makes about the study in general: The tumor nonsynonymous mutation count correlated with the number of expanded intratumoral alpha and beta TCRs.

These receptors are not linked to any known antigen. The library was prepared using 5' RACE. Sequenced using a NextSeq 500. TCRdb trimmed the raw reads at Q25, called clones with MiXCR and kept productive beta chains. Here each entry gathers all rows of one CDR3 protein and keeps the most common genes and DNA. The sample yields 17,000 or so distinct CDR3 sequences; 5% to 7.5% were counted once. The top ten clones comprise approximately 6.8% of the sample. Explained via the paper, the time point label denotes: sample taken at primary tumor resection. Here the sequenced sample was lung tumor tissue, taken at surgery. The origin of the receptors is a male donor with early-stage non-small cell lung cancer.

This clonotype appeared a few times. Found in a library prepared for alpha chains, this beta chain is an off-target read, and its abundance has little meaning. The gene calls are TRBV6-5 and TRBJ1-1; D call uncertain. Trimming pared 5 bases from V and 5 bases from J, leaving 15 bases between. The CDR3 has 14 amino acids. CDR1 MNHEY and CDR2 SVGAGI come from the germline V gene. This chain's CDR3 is CASSRQPTDTEAFF. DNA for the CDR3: TGTGCCAGCAGTCGACAACCTACGGATACTGAAGCTTTCTTT.

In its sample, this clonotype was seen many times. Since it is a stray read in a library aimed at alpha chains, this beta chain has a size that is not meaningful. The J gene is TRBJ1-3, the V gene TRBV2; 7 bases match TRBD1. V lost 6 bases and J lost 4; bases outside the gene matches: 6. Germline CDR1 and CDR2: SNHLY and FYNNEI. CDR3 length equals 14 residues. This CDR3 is CASRPTGSGNTIYF. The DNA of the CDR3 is TGTGCCAGCAGGCCGACAGGGTCCGGAAACACCATATATTTT.

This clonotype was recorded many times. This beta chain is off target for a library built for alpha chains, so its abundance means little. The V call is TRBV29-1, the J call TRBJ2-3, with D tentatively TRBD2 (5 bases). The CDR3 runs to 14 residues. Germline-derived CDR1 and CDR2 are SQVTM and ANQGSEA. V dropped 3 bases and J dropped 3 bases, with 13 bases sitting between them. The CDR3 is CSVEPGLRTDTQYF. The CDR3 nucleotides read TGCAGCGTTGAGCCCGGACTCAGAACAGATACGCAGTATTTT.

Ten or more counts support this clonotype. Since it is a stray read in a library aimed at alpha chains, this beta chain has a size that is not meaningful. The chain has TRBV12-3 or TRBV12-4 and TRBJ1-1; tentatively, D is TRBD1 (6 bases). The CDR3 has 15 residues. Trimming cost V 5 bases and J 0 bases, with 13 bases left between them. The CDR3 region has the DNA TGTGCCAGCAGTCCTCAGACAGGAGTGAACACTGAAGCTTTCTTT. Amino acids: CASSPQTGVNTEAFF.

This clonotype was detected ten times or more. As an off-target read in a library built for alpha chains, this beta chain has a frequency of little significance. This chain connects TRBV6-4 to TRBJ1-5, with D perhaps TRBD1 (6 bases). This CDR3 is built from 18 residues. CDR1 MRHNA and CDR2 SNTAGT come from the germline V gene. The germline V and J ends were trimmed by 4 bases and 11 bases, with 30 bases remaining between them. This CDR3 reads CASSVNDRLEAWGVAQHF. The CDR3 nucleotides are TGTGCCAGCAGTGTCAACGACAGGTTGGAAGCATGGGGAGTCGCCCAGCATTTT.

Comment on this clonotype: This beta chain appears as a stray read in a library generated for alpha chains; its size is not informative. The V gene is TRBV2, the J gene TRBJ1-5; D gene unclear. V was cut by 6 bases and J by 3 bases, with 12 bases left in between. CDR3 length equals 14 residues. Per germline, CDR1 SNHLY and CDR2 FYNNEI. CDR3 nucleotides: TGTGCCAGCAGGCCGACAAGCTCCAATCAGCCCCAGCATTTT. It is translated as CASRPTSSNQPQHF.

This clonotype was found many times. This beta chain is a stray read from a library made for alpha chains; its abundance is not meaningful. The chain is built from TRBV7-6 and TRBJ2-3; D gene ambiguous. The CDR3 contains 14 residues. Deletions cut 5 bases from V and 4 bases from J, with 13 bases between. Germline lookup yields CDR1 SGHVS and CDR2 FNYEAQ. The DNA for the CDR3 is TGTGCCAGCAGCGAGGCGGTTGGTGCAGATACGCAGTATTTT. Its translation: CASSEAVGADTQYF.

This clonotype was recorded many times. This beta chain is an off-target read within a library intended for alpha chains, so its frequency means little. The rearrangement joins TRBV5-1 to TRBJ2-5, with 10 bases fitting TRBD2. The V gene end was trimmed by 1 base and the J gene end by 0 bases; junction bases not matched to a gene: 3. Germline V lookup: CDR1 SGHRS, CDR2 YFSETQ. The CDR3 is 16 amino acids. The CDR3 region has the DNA TGCGCCAGCAGCTTGTTAACTAGCGGGGACCAAGAGACCCAGTACTTC. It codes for CASSLLTSGDQETQYF.

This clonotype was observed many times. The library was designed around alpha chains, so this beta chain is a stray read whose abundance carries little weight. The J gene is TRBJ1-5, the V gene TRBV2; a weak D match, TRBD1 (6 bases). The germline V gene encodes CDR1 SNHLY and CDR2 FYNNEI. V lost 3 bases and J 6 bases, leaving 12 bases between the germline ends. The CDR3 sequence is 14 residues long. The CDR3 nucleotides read TGTGCCAGCAGTGACAGGGGTTCAGGTCAGCCCCAGCATTTT. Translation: CASSDRGSGQPQHF.

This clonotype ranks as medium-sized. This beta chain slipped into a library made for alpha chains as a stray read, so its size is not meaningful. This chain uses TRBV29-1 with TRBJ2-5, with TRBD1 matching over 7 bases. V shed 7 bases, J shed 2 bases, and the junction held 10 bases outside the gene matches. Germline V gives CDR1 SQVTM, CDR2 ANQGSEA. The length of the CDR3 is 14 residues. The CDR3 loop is CSADGTASQETQYF. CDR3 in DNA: TGCAGCGCCGACGGGACAGCGTCTCAAGAGACCCAGTACTTC.

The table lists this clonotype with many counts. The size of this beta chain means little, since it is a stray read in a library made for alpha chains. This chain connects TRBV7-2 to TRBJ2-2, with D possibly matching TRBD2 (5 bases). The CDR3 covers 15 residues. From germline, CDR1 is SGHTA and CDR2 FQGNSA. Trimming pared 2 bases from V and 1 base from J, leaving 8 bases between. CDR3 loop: CASSLRTRNTGELFF. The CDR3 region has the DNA TGTGCCAGCAGCTTAAGAACTAGGAACACCGGGGAGCTGTTTTTT.

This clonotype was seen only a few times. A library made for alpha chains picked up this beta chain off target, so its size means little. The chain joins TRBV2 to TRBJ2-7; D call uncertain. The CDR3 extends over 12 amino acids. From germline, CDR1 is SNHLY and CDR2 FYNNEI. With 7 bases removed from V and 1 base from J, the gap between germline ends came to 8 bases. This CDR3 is CASNGKSYEQYF. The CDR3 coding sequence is TGTGCCAGCAATGGGAAATCCTACGAGCAGTACTTC.

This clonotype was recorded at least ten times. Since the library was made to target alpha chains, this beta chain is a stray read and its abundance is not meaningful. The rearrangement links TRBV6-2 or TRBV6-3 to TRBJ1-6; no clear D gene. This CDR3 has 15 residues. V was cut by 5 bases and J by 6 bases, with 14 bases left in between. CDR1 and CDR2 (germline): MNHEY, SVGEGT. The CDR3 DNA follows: TGTGCCAGCAGTGCCGCGGGTGTTTCTAATTCACCCCTCCACTTT. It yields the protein CASSAAGVSNSPLHF.

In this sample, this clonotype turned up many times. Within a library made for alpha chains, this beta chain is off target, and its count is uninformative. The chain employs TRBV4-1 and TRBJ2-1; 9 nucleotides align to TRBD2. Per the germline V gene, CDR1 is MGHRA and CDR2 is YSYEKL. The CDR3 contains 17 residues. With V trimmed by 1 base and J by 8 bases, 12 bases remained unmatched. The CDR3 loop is CASSQGKGLAEGDEQFF. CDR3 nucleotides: TGCGCCAGCAGCCAAGGAAAGGGACTAGCAGAAGGGGATGAGCAGTTCTTC.

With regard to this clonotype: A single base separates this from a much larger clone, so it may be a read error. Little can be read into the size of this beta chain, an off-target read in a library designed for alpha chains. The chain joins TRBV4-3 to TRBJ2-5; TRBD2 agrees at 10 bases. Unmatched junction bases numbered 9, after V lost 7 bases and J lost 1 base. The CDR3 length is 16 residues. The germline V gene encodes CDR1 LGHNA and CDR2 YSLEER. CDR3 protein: CASNQIAGGLQETQYF. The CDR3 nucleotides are TGCGCCAGCAACCAGATAGCGGGGGGCCTCCAAGAGACCCAGTACTTC.

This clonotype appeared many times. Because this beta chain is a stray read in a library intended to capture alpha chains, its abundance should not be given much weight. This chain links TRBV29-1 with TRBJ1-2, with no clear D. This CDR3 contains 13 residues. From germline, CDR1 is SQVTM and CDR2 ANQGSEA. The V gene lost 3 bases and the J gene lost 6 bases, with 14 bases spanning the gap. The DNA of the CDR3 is TGCAGCGTTGACCCTTTCTTGAAAAATGGCTACACCTTC. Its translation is CSVDPFLKNGYTF.

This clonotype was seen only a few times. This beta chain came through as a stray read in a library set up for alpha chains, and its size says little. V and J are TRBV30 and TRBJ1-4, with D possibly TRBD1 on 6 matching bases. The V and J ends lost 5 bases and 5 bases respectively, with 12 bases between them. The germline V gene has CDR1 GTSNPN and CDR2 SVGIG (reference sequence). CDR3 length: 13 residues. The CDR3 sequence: CAWQSTGNEKLFF. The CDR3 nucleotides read TGTGCCTGGCAATCGACAGGAAATGAAAAACTGTTTTTT.

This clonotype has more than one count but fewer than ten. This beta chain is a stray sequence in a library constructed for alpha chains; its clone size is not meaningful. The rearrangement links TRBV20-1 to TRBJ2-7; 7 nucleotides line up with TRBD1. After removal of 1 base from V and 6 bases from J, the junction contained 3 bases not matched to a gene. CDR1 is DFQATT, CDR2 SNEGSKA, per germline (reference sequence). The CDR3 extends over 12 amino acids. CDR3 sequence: CSARVGTVEQYF. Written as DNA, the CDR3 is TGCAGTGCTAGAGTGGGGACAGTCGAGCAGTACTTC.

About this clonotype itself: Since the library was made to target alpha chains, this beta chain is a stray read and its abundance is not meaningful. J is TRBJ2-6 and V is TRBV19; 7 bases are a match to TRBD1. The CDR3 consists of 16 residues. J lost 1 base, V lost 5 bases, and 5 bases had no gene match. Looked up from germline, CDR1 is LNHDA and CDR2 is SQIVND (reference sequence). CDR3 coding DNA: TGTGCCAGTAGTGACAGGGCCTTATCTGGGGCCAACGTCCTGACTTTC. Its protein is CASSDRALSGANVLTF.

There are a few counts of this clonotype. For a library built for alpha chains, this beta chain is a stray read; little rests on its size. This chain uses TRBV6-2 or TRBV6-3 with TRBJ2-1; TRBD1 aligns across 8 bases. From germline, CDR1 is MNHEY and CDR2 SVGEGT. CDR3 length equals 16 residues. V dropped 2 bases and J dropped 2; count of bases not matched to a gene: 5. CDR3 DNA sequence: TGTGCCAGCAGTTACCCGGGACAGGTCCCCTACAATGAGCAGTTCTTC. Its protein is CASSYPGQVPYNEQFF.

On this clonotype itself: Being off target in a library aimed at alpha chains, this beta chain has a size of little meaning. In nucleotides, the CDR3 is TGTGCCAGCAGTGAGGTAGCCGAGGGTCCGCAGTTCTTC. As protein: CASSEVAEGPQFF. V is TRBV6-4 and J is TRBJ2-1, with a tentative D call TRBD2 (5 bases). Germline lookup yields CDR1 MRHNA and CDR2 SNTAGT. This CDR3 has 13 amino acids. Trimming pared 3 bases from V and 12 bases from J, leaving 15 bases between.